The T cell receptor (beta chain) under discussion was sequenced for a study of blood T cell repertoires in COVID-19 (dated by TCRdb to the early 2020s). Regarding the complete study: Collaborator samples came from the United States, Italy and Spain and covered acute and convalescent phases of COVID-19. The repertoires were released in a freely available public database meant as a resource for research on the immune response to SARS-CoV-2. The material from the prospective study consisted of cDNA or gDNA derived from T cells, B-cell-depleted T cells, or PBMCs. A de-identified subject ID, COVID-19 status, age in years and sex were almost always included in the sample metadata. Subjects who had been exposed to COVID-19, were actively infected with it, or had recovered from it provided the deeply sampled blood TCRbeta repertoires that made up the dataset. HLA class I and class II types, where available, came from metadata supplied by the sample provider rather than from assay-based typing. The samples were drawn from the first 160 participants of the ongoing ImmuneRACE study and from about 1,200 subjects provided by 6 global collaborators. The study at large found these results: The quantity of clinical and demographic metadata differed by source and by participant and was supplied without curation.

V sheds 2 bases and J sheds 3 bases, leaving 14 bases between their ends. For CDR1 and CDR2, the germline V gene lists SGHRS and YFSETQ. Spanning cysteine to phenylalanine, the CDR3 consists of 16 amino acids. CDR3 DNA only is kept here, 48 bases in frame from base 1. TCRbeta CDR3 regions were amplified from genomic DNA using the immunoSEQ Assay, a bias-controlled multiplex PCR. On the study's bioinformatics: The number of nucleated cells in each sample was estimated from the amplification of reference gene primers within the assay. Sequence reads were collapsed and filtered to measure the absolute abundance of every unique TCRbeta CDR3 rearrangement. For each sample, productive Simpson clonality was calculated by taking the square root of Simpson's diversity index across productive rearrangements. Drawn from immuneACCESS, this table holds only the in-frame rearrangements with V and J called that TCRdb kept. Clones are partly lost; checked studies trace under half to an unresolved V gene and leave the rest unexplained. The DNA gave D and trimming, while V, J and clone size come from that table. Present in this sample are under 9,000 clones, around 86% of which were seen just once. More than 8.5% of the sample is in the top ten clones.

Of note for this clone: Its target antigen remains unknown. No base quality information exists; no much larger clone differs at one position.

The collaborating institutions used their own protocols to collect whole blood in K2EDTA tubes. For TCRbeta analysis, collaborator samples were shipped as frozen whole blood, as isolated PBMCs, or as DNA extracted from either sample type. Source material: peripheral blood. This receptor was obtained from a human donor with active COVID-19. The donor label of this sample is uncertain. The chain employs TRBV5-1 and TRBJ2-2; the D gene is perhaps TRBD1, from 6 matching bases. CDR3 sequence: CASSFNRDKYTGELFF. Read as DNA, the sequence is TGCGCCAGCAGCTTTAACCGGGACAAATACACCGGGGAGCTGTTTTTT.